The next 19 T cell receptor beta chains were all read from a single sample in a study of blood T cell repertoires in COVID-19. Some clones are missing from TCRdb's copy, which holds only in-frame ones; the method was immunoSEQ multiplex PCR. The sample has hundreds of thousands of clones; less than 90% are singletons. Sequencing was performed on peripheral blood. These receptors all stem from a woman aged 70-85 years with active or convalescent COVID-19.

The rearrangement links TRBV4-3 to TRBJ1-2; D gene unclear. CDR3 length: 17 residues. V shed 1 base and J shed 1 base, with 16 bases lying between them. Germline V CDR1 and CDR2: LGHNA, YSLEER. CDR3 loop: CASSQGGDRPFNYGYTF. DNA for the CDR3: TGCGCCAGCAGCCAAGGCGGAGACCGACCTTTTAACTATGGCTACACCTTC.

The rearrangement joins TRBV4-1 to TRBJ2-1, with 15 bases aligning to TRBD2. Germline-derived CDR1 and CDR2 are MGHRA and YSYEKL. This CDR3 has 15 amino acids. J lost 7 bases, V lost 6 bases, and 4 bases had no gene match. CDR3 bases: TGCGCCAGCAGGTCGGGACTAGCGGGAGGTAATGAGCAGTTCTTC. Its translation: CASRSGLAGGNEQFF.

V is TRBV7-9 and J is TRBJ1-4; 7 bases fit TRBD1. Looked up from germline, CDR1 is SEHNR and CDR2 is FQNEAQ (reference sequence). The CDR3 has 15 residues. J gave up 0 bases and V 9 bases, and 7 bases lay outside the gene matches. The CDR3 DNA sequence: TGTGCCAGGTACGGGACAGTCGCAACTAATGAAAAACTGTTTTTT. Its translation is CARYGTVATNEKLFF.

This clone showed up just a few times. V gene TRBV5-1 combines with J gene TRBJ1-1, with D perhaps TRBD1 (5 bases). The CDR3 has 13 amino acids. V was clipped by 7 bases and J by 1 base, with 11 bases between them. Germline CDR1 and CDR2: SGHRS and YFSETQ. The CDR3 DNA is TGCGCCAGCCAAGGGGTCAGGAACACTGAAGCTTTCTTT. Amino acids: CASQGVRNTEAFF.

Worth noting for this clone: The junction departs from the called germline gene at one end, perhaps through a read error. The gene calls are TRBV5-1 and TRBJ1-1, with 7 bases matching TRBD1. Germline loops: CDR1 SGHRS, CDR2 YFSETQ. The CDR3 contains 14 residues. Here the CDR3 DNA reads TGCGCCAGCCAAGAACAGGGGATGAAGACTGAAGCTTTCTTT. It encodes CASQEQGMKTEAFF.

The CDR3 DNA sequence: TGTGCCAGCAGCCTAGGGGCCGGGACTAATTCCTACAATGAGCAGTTCTTC. It is translated as CASSLGAGTNSYNEQFF. The chain carries TRBV7-8 and TRBJ2-1; 7 nucleotides agree with TRBD2. The germline V gene encodes CDR1 SGHVS and CDR2 FQNEAQ. With 5 bases clipped from V and 1 base from J, the junction kept 11 bases outside the gene matches. The CDR3 loop spans 17 amino acids.

The chain is built from TRBV6-5 and TRBJ2-7, with D unresolved. V was pared by 7 bases and J by 7 bases, with 14 bases between. This CDR3 contains 12 residues. CDR1 and CDR2 (germline): MNHEY, SVGAGI. The CDR3 region has the DNA TGTGCCAGCATGAGCTCATGGTGGGAGCAGTACTTC. Amino acids: CASMSSWWEQYF.

This chain links TRBV11-3 with TRBJ2-1; 10 bases map to TRBD2. CDR3 length equals 15 residues. The ends lost 6 bases at V and 9 bases at J; junction bases unmatched: 11. Germline V gene data show CDR1 as SGHNT and CDR2 as YENEEA. The CDR3 DNA follows: TGTGCCAGCAGTTTTACCGGGACTAGCGTTAGTGAGCAGTTCTTC. Translating gives CASSFTGTSVSEQFF.

The chain has TRBV5-6 and TRBJ2-5, with TRBD1 identical over 9 bases. The CDR3 totals 13 residues. The germline gives CDR1 SGHDT, CDR2 YYEEEE. The V segment lost 5 bases and the J segment 5 bases; nucleotides outside the gene matches: 4. The CDR3 here is CASSRTGAETQYF. The CDR3 DNA reads TGTGCCAGCAGTCGGACAGGGGCTGAGACCCAGTACTTC.

As regards this clone: One end of the junction varies from germline; a read error may be responsible. The chain couples TRBV7-7 to TRBJ2-3; possibly TRBD2 for D (5 bases). The CDR3 is 15 residues long. Germline V lookup: CDR1 SSHAT, CDR2 FNYEAQ (reference sequence). The CDR3 is CASSLAEGFGDTQYF. The CDR3 region has the DNA TGTGCTAGCAGCTTAGCAGAGGGTTTTGGAGATACGCAGTATTTT.

V usage is TRBV19 and J usage is TRBJ2-1; no clear D gene. Germline lookup yields CDR1 LNHDA and CDR2 SQIVND (reference sequence). V lost 7 bases and J 8 bases, leaving 15 bases between the germline ends. The CDR3 length is 13 residues. CDR3 loop: CASTIGPQDEQFF. Here the CDR3 DNA reads TGTGCCAGTACCATAGGCCCTCAGGATGAGCAGTTCTTC.

The chain employs TRBV5-1 and TRBJ1-3; no clear D gene. Trimming took off 5 bases at V and 0 bases at J, with 12 bases between the two ends. CDR1 is SGHRS and CDR2 is YFSETQ in the germline V gene. The CDR3 sequence is 15 residues long. The CDR3 here is CASSSRAYSGNTIYF. The CDR3 DNA reads as TGCGCCAGCAGTTCACGCGCTTACTCTGGAAACACCATATATTTT.

The chain uses TRBV18 and TRBJ2-3, with TRBD2 identical over 10 bases. Germline V lookup: CDR1 KGHSH, CDR2 LQKENI. The CDR3 consists of 20 residues. J was trimmed by 2 bases and V by 0 bases; bases with no gene match: 14. CDR3 nucleotides: TGTGCCAGCTCACCACCGGTTTGGAAGCGGGGGGGCCGTCACACAGATACGCAGTATTTT. Translated: CASSPPVWKRGGRHTDTQYF.

This clone was detected many times. The chain links TRBV30 to TRBJ1-4; D is unresolved. V shed 2 bases and J shed 5 bases, with 9 bases lying between them. Germline assignment: CDR1 GTSNPN and CDR2 SVGIG (reference sequence). The CDR3 loop spans 13 amino acids. CDR3 bases: TGTGCCTGGAGTAGATCAAGCAATGAAAAACTGTTTTTT. It specifies CAWSRSSNEKLFF.

The chain couples TRBV24-1 to TRBJ2-2; D is uncertain. The CDR3 spans 15 residues. Germline CDR1 KGHDR, CDR2 SFDVKD. V was pared by 1 base and J by 0 bases, with 5 bases between. The CDR3 protein is CATSDLAPNTGELFF. As DNA, the CDR3 is TGTGCCACCAGTGATTTAGCGCCGAACACCGGGGAGCTGTTTTTT.

The gene calls are TRBV12-3 or TRBV12-4 and TRBJ2-5, with D unresolved. Trimming removed 3 bases from V and 2 bases from J, with 7 bases in between. This CDR3 contains 13 residues. The CDR3 loop reads CASSFMRQETQYF. Written as DNA, the CDR3 is TGTGCCAGCAGTTTTATGAGGCAAGAGACCCAGTACTTC.

In this sample, this clone turned up once. The chain employs TRBV7-2 and TRBJ1-1; TRBD1 matches 11 bases. The CDR3 runs to 16 residues. The V segment lost 6 bases and the J segment 5 bases; nucleotides outside the gene matches: 11. CDR1 SGHTA and CDR2 FQGNSA come from the germline V gene. The CDR3 DNA is TGTGCCAGCAGACCCGGACAGGGGGCGCGAGTGACTGAAGCTTTCTTT. Amino acids: CASRPGQGARVTEAFF.

This clone turned up a few times. This chain uses TRBV4-2 with TRBJ1-2; D is ambiguous. The germline V gene has CDR1 LGHNA and CDR2 YNFKEQ. The CDR3 runs to 17 residues. V was trimmed by 0 bases and J by 3 bases, leaving 17 bases between them. The DNA of the CDR3 is TGTGCCAGCAGCCAAGAGTCGGGAGGATGGGGAGACTATGGCTACACCTTC. It is translated as CASSQESGGWGDYGYTF.

V and J are TRBV18 and TRBJ2-1; 8 bases agree with TRBD2. Germline V gene lookup returns CDR1 KGHSH and CDR2 LQKENI. V dropped 5 bases and J dropped 3; count of bases not matched to a gene: 9. The length of the CDR3 is 16 residues. The CDR3 here is CASSSLASGYYNEQFF. CDR3 DNA: TGTGCCAGCTCATCCCTCGCTAGCGGGTACTACAATGAGCAGTTCTTC.